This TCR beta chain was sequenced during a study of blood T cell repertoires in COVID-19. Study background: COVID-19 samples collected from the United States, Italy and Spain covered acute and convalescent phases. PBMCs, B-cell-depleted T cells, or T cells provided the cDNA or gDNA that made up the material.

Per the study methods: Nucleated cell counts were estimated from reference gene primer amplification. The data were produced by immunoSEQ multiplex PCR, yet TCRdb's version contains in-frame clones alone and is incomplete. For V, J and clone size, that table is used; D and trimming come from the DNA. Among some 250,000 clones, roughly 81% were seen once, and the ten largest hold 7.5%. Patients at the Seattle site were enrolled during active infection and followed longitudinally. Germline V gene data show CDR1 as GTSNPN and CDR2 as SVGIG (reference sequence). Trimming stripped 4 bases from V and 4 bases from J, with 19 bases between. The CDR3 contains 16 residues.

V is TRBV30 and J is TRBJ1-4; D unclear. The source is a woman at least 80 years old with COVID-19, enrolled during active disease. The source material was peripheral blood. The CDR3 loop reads CAWTQRRVSDNEKLFF. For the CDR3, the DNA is TGTGCCTGGACCCAACGGAGGGTGTCGGATAATGAAAAACTGTTTTTT.